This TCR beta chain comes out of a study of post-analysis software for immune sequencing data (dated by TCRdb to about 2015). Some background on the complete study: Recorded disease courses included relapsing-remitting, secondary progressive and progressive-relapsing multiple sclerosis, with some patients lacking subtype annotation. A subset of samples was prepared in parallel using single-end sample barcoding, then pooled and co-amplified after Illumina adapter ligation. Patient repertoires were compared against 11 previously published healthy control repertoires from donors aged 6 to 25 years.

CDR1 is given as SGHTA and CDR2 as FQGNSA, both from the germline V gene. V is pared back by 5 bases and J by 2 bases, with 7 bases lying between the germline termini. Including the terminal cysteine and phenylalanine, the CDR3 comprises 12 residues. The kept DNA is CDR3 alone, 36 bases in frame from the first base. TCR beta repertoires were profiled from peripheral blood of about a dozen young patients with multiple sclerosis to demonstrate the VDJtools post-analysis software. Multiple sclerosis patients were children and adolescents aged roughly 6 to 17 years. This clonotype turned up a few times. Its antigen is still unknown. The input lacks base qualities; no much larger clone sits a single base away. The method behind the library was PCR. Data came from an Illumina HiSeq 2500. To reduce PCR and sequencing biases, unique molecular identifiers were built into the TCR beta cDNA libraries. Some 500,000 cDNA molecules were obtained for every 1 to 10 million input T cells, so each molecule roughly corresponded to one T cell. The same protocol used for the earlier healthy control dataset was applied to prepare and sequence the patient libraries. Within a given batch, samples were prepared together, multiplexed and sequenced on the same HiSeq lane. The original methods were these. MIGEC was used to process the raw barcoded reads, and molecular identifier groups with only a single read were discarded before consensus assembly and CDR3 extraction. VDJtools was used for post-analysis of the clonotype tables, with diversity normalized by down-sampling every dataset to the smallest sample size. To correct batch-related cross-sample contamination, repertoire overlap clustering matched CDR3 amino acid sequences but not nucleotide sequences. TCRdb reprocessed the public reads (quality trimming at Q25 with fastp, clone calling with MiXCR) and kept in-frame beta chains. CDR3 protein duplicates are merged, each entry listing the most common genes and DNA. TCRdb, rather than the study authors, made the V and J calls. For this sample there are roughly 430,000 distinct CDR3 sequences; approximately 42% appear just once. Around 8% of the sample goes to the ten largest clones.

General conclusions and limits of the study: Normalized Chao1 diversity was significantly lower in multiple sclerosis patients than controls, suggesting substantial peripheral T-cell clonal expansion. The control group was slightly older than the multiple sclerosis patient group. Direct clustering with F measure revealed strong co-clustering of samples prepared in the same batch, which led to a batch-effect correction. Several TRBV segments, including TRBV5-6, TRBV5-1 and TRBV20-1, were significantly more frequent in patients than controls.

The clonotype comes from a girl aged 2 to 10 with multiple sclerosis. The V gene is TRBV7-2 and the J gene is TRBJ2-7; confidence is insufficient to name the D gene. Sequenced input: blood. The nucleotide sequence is TGTGCCAGCAGCCACTCCCCCTACGAGCAGTACTTC. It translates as CASSHSPYEQYF.